This is a list of T cell receptor beta chains from one sample in a study of blood T cell repertoires in COVID-19. Using immunoSEQ multiplex PCR, the repertoire was profiled, and TCRdb retains in-frame clones only, with some absent. The data show about 360,000 clones, 70% to 90% seen once. Sequencing was performed on peripheral blood. Receptors originate from a woman in her fifties or sixties with COVID-19, enrolled during active disease. Each CDR3 is given with its conserved first and last residue. Each record gives: V gene, J gene, CDR3 length, D gene, clone size, CDR3 DNA, CDR3 protein. The D gene is left open where the match is weak. Clone size is given for some rows only: seen once, a few or many times, or a class if the clone is expanded.

>TRBV4-2|TRBJ2-6|15|NA|once
TGTGCCAGCAGCCAAGAGCGCTCTGGGGCCAACGTCCTGACTTTC
CASSQERSGANVLTF
>TRBV6-5|TRBJ1-1|15|NA|NA
TGTGCCAGCAGTTACCTTGGGAGAGGTGGCACTGAAGCTTTCTTT
CASSYLGRGGTEAFF
>TRBV12-3/TRBV12-4|TRBJ2-3|13|NA|NA
TGTGCCAGCTCCCCCATAGGGGCAGATACGCAGTATTTT
CASSPIGADTQYF
>TRBV5-1|TRBJ2-5|13|NA|NA
TGCGCCAGCTCCCCCGGTAACCAAGAGACCCAGTACTTC
CASSPGNQETQYF
>TRBV6-6|TRBJ1-1|13|NA|NA
TGTGCCAGCAGTTACTCGAATGGGGACACAGCTTTCTTT
CASSYSNGDTAFF
>TRBV6-2/TRBV6-3|TRBJ1-5|15|NA|NA
TGTGCCAGCAGTTACAGGGGAAATAGCAATCAGCCCCAGCATTTT
CASSYRGNSNQPQHF
>TRBV3-1/TRBV3-2|TRBJ2-7|14|NA|NA
TGTGCCAGCAGCCATGGCGGGGGCTACTACGAGCAGTACTTC
CASSHGGGYYEQYF
>TRBV18|TRBJ2-2|15|NA|few
TGTGCCAGCTCACTACAAGGAGAGAACACCGGGGAGCTGTTTTTT
CASSLQGENTGELFF
>TRBV5-1|TRBJ2-1|13|NA|NA
TGCGCCAGCAGCTTGAACAGGTACAATGAGCAGTTCTTC
CASSLNRYNEQFF
>TRBV12-5|TRBJ2-1|20|TRBD2|NA
TGTGCTAGTGGTTTGCCGCCCCGACGCTACGGGGGGGTTTATTACAATGAGCAGTTCTTC
CASGLPPRRYGGVYYNEQFF
>TRBV9|TRBJ1-3|13|NA|NA
TGTGCCAGCAGCGAACCTCGGCGGAACACCATATATTTT
CASSEPRRNTIYF
>TRBV24-1|TRBJ1-5|14|NA|few
TGTGCCACCAGTGATGACACTAGCAATCAGCCCCAGCATTTT
CATSDDTSNQPQHF
>TRBV6-5|TRBJ1-2|13|NA|NA
TGTGCCAGCAGCCATTCAGGGGTTAATGGCTACACCTTC
CASSHSGVNGYTF
>TRBV29-1|TRBJ1-1|13|NA|NA
TGCAGCGTTGGGGAGGGGGGGAACGCTGAAGCTTTCTTT
CSVGEGGNAEAFF
>TRBV4-2|TRBJ2-7|15|TRBD2|NA
TGTGCCAGCGCCCCAGCTGGGTCTAGCGGGTACGAGCAGTACTTC
CASAPAGSSGYEQYF
>TRBV30|TRBJ1-2|16|TRBD1|NA
TGTGCCTGGAGTGGGACAGGGTATGAGGTCGGGTATGGCTACACCTTC
CAWSGTGYEVGYGYTF
>TRBV19|TRBJ1-1|13|NA|NA
TGTGCCAGTAGTTTCACTCAGAACACTGAAGCTTTCTTT
CASSFTQNTEAFF
>TRBV5-5|TRBJ2-5|15|NA|once
TGTGCCAGCAGCATCGCCCCCGACAGCCAAGAGACCCAGTACTTC
CASSIAPDSQETQYF
>TRBV14|TRBJ2-6|14|NA|NA
TGTGCCAGCAGCCCGTCGTTAGGGGCCAACGTCCTGACTTTC
CASSPSLGANVLTF
>TRBV27|TRBJ2-2|16|TRBD1|once
TGTGCCAGCAGTTTCTGGACAGGGGGCTTCAGCGGGGAGCTGTTTTTT
CASSFWTGGFSGELFF
>TRBV3-1/TRBV3-2|TRBJ2-7|14|TRBD2|NA
TGTGCCAGCAGCCAAGCTAGCGGGGGATACGAGCAGTACTTC
CASSQASGGYEQYF
>TRBV30|TRBJ1-4|13|NA|NA
TGTGCCTGGACAATTAGGGGTAGCGAAAAACTGTTTTTT
CAWTIRGSEKLFF
>TRBV10-1|TRBJ2-7|21|TRBD1|NA
TGCGCCAGCAGTGTCCCAGATGGGACAGGGGCCTTCCTCCCCACAATCTACGAGCAGTACTTC
CASSVPDGTGAFLPTIYEQYF
>TRBV6-5|TRBJ1-5|15|TRBD1|NA
TGTGCCAGCAGAGCCGGACAGGCATTCAATCAGCCCCAGCATTTT
CASRAGQAFNQPQHF
>TRBV7-3|TRBJ2-3|15|NA|few
TGTGCCAGCAGCCCCGGCCGGGGGAACACAGATACGCAGTATTTT
CASSPGRGNTDTQYF
>TRBV10-3|TRBJ1-3|16|NA|NA
TGTGCCATCAGTGAGGACCCGGCGGATACTGGAAACACCATATATTTT
CAISEDPADTGNTIYF
>TRBV19|TRBJ2-1|16|TRBD2|NA
TGTGCCAGTAGTGGCATAGCGGGGGGAAGCTACAATGAGCAGTTCTTC
CASSGIAGGSYNEQFF
>TRBV3-1/TRBV3-2|TRBJ2-5|16|TRBD2|NA
TGTGCCAGCAGCCAAGGGCTAGCGGGGGTCCAAGAGACCCAGTACTTC
CASSQGLAGVQETQYF
>TRBV5-4|TRBJ2-1|15|TRBD2|NA
TGTGCCAGCAGCTTGGAACTGCGGGGGGGGAATGAGCAGTTCTTC
CASSLELRGGNEQFF
>TRBV9|TRBJ1-2|15|NA|once
TGTGCCAGCAGCGCGGGGGGTACAGGACTCTATGGCTACACCTTC
CASSAGGTGLYGYTF
>TRBV11-3|TRBJ1-2|13|NA|NA
TGTGCCAGCAGCTCTGGACAGTTCTTAGGCTACACCTTC
CASSSGQFLGYTF
>TRBV2|TRBJ2-6|14|NA|NA
TGTGCCAGCAGTCTACCTTCTTGGGCCAACGTCCTGACTTTC
CASSLPSWANVLTF
>TRBV18|TRBJ1-1|14|TRBD1|NA
TGTGCCAGCTCACCACCGACAGGGTACACTGAAGCTTTCTTT
CASSPPTGYTEAFF
>TRBV6-1|TRBJ1-2|14|NA|NA
TGTGCCAGCAGTGAAGGAGGAGGGATCTATGGCTACACCTTC
CASSEGGGIYGYTF
>TRBV7-2|TRBJ2-1|16|TRBD1|once
TGTGCCAGCAGCTTAGCAGAGACGGGACAGGTCAATGAGCAGTTCTTC
CASSLAETGQVNEQFF
>TRBV30|TRBJ2-4|13|NA|once
TGTGCCTGGAGCCCGGGGATACAAAACATTCAGTACTTC
CAWSPGIQNIQYF
>TRBV9|TRBJ2-3|15|NA|NA
TGTGCCAGCAGACCCCCCGGGGGTAGCACAGATACGCAGTATTTT
CASRPPGGSTDTQYF
>TRBV29-1|TRBJ1-2|15|TRBD1|NA
TGCAGCGCTTGGACAGGGGGAGGAGGGTCCTATGGCTACACCTTC
CSAWTGGGGSYGYTF
>TRBV12-3/TRBV12-4|TRBJ1-2|13|NA|NA
TGTGCCAGCAGTCTAATATCTAACTATGGCTACACCTTC
CASSLISNYGYTF
>TRBV5-4|TRBJ2-5|14|NA|once
TGTGCCAGCAGCTCACGGACCGGCGGGGAGACCCAGTACTTC
CASSSRTGGETQYF
>TRBV2|TRBJ2-1|14|NA|few
TGTGCCAGCCAGCACAGGGACTCCTACAATGAGCAGTTCTTC
CASQHRDSYNEQFF
>TRBV7-3|TRBJ2-1|14|TRBD2|NA
TGTGCCAGCAGCTTAAGGCCTAGCGGCAGTGAGCAGTTCTTC
CASSLRPSGSEQFF
>TRBV4-3|TRBJ1-4|16|NA|NA
TGCGCCAGCAGCCAAGAGTATGGAGGAACTAATGAAAAACTGTTTTTT
CASSQEYGGTNEKLFF
>TRBV27|TRBJ2-4|13|NA|NA
TGTGCCAGCAGTCTCCGGGGCAAAAACATTCAGTACTTC
CASSLRGKNIQYF
>TRBV19|TRBJ1-2|12|NA|NA
TGTGCCAGTAGTAACAGAAACTATGGCTACACCTTC
CASSNRNYGYTF
>TRBV4-1|TRBJ1-5|15|TRBD1|NA
TGCGCCAGCAGCCTATTGGACAGGGGGAATCAGCCCCAGCATTTT
CASSLLDRGNQPQHF
>TRBV18|TRBJ2-5|16|NA|once
TGTGCCAGCTCACGCTCACAGGGGTCCGGGGGAGAGACCCAGTACTTC
CASSRSQGSGGETQYF
>TRBV3-1/TRBV3-2|TRBJ2-4|18|TRBD2|NA
TGTGCCAGCAGCTCGGGACTAGCGGGGGGGCAGGTAGGAAACATTCAGTACTTC
CASSSGLAGGQVGNIQYF
>TRBV6-2/TRBV6-3|TRBJ2-7|14|NA|NA
TGTGCCAGCAGTACTCGGGGGATCTCCTACGAGCAGTACTTC
CASSTRGISYEQYF
>TRBV7-2|TRBJ2-3|17|TRBD2|NA
TGTGCCAGCAGCCTAGCCGTGCTAGCGGCCTTCACAGATACGCAGTATTTT
CASSLAVLAAFTDTQYF
>TRBV19|TRBJ1-4|14|NA|NA
TGTGCCAGTTCTAACACCGGGGCTAATGAAAAACTGTTTTTT
CASSNTGANEKLFF
>TRBV5-1|TRBJ2-2|16|NA|NA
TGCGCCAGCAGCTTGCGGGCGGCTGGGAGGACCGGGGAGCTGTTTTTT
CASSLRAAGRTGELFF
>TRBV5-4|TRBJ2-1|14|NA|NA
TGTGCCAGCAGGTATTCTGAGCGTGCGGGGGAGCAGTTCTTC
CASRYSERAGEQFF
>TRBV12-5|TRBJ2-5|13|TRBD1|NA
TGTGCTAGCCAGTTTTCAGGGGGAGAGACCCAGTACTTC
CASQFSGGETQYF
>TRBV19|TRBJ1-1|14|NA|once
TGTGCCAGTATTCCGACAGGATCGAACACTGAAGCTTTCTTT
CASIPTGSNTEAFF